The T cell receptor (beta chain) under discussion was sequenced for a study of early T cells in non-severe SARS-CoV-2 infection. Study-wide background: Sequenced bulk RNA came from whole blood that was unsorted, and chains were unpaired. The study, taken as a whole, reports: The VDJdb matching leaned toward anti-spike CD8 responses and overlooked private and CD4 specificities.

Tagging with unique molecular identifiers was applied to individual cDNA molecules. TCRdb passed the 5' RACE reads through MiXCR, listing each CDR3 protein once. The sample shows tens of thousands of distinct CDR3 sequences, about 15% of them seen only once. The CDR3 runs to 17 residues. V gave up 0 bases and J gave up 1 base, with 13 bases separating them. CDR1 and CDR2 (germline): LGHNA, YNFKEQ. Concerning this clonotype: Its specificity is unknown.

The chain combines TRBV4-2 with TRBJ1-5; D gene uncertain. This TCR derives from an adult who was a healthcare worker with PCR-confirmed SARS-CoV-2 infection or an uninfected control (not recorded which). The input for sequencing was whole blood, taken at baseline. The CDR3 bases are TGTGCCAGCAGCCAAGAGGACCTTCCTTTCAGCAATCAGCCCCAGCATTTT. It specifies CASSQEDLPFSNQPQHF.